This T cell receptor (beta chain) was sequenced in a study of cytomegalovirus exposure and HLA in healthy donors. CDR3 length equals 13 residues. Germline values: CDR1 SGHTA, CDR2 FQGNSA. Trimming cost V 8 bases and J 1 base, with 11 bases left between them. From the 120-subject validation cohort, which was separate from the approximately 720-subject first cohort, the donors were drawn. Sequencing was performed with immunoSEQ multiplex PCR; in TCRdb, only in-frame clones are kept and a portion is missing. The repertoire holds around 120,000 clones, with roughly 90% as singletons. In regard to this clone: Its target is unknown.

Overall study results and limits: The authors enumerated roughly 180 TCR beta chains as linked to cytomegalovirus.

The sequencing input was PBMCs. The clonotype was recovered from a woman aged 18-30 years in good health and CMV-seropositive. The chain carries TRBV7-2 and TRBJ1-1; tentative D call: TRBD1 (6 bases). The CDR3 spells CASRTVRNTEAFF. The CDR3 DNA is TGTGCCAGCCGGACAGTGAGGAACACTGAAGCTTTCTTT. Based on the CDR3 plus reference TRBV7-2 and TRBJ1-1, the full variable domain is GAGVSQSPSNKVTEKGKDVELRCDPISGHTALYWYRQSLGQGLEFLIYFQGNSAPDKSGLPSDRFSAERTGGSVSTLTIQRTQQEDSAVYLCASRTVRNTEAFFGQGTRLTVV.